The source of this T cell receptor (beta chain) is a study of vaccination and CD4 T cells after COVID-19. Study-wide context: Ranging from 14 to 241, the interval between dose two and post-vaccine sampling had a median of roughly 10 weeks.

Note on this clonotype: Its target is not known.

The study, taken as a whole, reports: Among those convalescent, a median around 86% of reactive clones emerged solely post-vaccination.

Treatment indicated: roughly nine-day PBMC culture with coronavirus spike peptide pools or control peptides (ViraFEST assay). Gathering of the CD4+ T cells, from the unexposed donor, took place before the COVID-19 pandemic (2011-2018). Cultured CD4+ T cells had their DNA profiled by the Oncomine TCR Beta short-read assay. One entry per CDR3 protein results from TCRdb running MiXCR on the PCR reads. The data hold thousands of distinct CDR3 sequences, with about 43% observed a single time. V shed 5 bases and J 9 bases; nucleotides not matched to a gene: 10. CDR3 length: 14 residues. The germline gives CDR1 MNHEY, CDR2 SMNVEV (reference sequence).

The sample was CD4+ T cells from blood, cultured in vitro. The TCR sequence derives from a human donor in good health. The J gene is TRBJ2-3, the V gene TRBV27; 8 bases fit TRBD2. This CDR3 is CASSPGLAIYTQYF. The CDR3 DNA is TGTGCCAGCAGTCCCGGACTAGCAATTTACACGCAGTATTTT.